This T cell receptor beta chain was obtained from a study of blood T cell repertoires in COVID-19. Losses at the gene ends were 4 bases for V and 8 bases for J; bases not matched to a gene: 8. The CDR3 length is 15 residues. In germline, CDR1 is SGDLS, CDR2 YYNGEE. This clone was seen only once. Sequencing used immunoSEQ multiplex PCR; TCRdb keeps in-frame clones, though not all of them. The sample consists of around 220,000 clones, 65% to 85% of them appearing once. The chain combines TRBV9 with TRBJ1-6; TRBD1 matches 8 bases. Sequencing used peripheral blood. The receptor was isolated from a woman between 40 and 55 years old with active or convalescent COVID-19. CDR3 protein: CASSLQDRGDSPLHF. CDR3 sequence (DNA): TGTGCCAGCAGCCTACAAGACAGGGGCGATTCACCCCTCCACTTT.